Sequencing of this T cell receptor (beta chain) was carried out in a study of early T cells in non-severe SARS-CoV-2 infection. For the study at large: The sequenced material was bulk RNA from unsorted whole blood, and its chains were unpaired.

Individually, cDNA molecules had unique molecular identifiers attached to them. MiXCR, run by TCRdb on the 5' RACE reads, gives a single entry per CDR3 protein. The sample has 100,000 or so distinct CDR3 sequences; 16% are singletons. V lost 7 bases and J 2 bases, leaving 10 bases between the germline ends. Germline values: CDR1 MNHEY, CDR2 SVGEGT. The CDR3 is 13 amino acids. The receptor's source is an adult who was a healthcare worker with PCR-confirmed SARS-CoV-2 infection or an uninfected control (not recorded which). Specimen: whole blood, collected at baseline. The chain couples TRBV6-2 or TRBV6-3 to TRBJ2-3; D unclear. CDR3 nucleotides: TGTGCCAGCAAAGCGCGGACCACAGATACGCAGTATTTT. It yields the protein CASKARTTDTQYF.